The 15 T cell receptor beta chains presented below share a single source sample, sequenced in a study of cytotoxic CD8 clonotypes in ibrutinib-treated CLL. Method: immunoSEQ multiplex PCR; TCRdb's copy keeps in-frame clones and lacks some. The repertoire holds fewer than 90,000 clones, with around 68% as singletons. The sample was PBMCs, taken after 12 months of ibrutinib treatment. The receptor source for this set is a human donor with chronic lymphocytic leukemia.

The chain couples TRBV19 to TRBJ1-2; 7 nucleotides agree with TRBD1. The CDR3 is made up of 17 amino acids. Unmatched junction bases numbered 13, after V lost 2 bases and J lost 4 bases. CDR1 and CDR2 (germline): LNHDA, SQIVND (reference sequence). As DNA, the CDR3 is TGTGCCAGTAGTATATTCGGACAGGCGGGACTCGTCTATGGCTACACCTTC. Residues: CASSIFGQAGLVYGYTF.

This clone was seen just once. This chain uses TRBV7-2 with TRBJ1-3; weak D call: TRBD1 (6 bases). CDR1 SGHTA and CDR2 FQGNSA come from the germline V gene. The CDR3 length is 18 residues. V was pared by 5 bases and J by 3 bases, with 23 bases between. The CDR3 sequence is CASSPMVVPGAIGNTIYF. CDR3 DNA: TGTGCCAGCAGCCCCATGGTGGTCCCAGGGGCTATTGGAAACACCATATATTTT.

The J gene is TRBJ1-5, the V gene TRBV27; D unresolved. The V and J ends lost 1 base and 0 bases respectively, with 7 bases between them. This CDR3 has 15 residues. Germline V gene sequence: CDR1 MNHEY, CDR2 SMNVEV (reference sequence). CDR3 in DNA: TGTGCCAGCAGTTTATACGGAAATAGCAATCAGCCCCAGCATTTT. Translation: CASSLYGNSNQPQHF.

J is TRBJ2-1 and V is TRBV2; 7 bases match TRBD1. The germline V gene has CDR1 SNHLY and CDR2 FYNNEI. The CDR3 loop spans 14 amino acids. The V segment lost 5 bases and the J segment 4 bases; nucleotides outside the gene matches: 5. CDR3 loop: CASSLTGQYNEQFF. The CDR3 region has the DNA TGTGCCAGCAGTTTGACGGGACAGTACAATGAGCAGTTCTTC.

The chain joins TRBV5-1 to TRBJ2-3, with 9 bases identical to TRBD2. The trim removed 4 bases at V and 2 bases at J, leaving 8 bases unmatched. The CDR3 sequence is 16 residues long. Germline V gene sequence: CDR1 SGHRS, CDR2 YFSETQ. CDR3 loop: CASSLVSGGVTDTQYF. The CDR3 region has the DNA TGCGCCAGCAGCCTAGTTAGCGGGGGAGTCACAGATACGCAGTATTTT.

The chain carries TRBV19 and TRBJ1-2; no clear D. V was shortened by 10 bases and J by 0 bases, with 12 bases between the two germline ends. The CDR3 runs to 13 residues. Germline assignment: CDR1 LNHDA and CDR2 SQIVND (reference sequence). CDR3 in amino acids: CAKNAGTNYGYTF. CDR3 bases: TGTGCCAAAAACGCCGGGACTAACTATGGCTACACCTTC.

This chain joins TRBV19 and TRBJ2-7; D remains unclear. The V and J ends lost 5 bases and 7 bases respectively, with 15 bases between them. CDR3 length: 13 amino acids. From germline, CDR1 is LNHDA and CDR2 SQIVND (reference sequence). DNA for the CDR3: TGTGCCAGTAGTCCACCGGACGTGTGGGAGCAGTACTTC. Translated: CASSPPDVWEQYF.

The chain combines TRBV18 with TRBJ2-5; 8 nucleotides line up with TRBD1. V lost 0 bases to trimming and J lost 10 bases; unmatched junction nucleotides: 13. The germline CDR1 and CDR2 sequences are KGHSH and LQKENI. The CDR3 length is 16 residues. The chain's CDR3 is CASSPPGRGRLRVQYF. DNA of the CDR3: TGTGCCAGCTCACCACCCGGCAGGGGGCGCTTACGTGTCCAGTACTTC.

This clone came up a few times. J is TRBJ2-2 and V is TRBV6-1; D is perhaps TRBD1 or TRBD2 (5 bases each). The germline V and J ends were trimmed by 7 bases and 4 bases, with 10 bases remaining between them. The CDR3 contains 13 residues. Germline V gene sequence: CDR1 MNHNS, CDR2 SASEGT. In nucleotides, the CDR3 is TGTGCCAGCACCGGGGACCCCACCGGGGAGCTGTTTTTT. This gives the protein CASTGDPTGELFF.

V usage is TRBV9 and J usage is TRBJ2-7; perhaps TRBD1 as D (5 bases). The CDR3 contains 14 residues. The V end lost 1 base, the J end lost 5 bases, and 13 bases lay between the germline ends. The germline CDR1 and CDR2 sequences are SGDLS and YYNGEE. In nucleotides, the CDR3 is TGTGCCAGCAGCGTAATGGGGCAGTCCCACGAGCAGTACTTC. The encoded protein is CASSVMGQSHEQYF.

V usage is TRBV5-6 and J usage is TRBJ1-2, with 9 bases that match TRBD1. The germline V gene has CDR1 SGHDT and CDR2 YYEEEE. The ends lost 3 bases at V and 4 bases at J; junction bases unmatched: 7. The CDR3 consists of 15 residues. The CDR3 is CASSSGTGRAYGYTF. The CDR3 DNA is TGTGCCAGCAGCTCCGGGACAGGGAGGGCCTATGGCTACACCTTC. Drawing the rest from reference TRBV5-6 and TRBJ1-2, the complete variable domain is DAGVTQSPTHLIKTRGQQVTLRCSPKSGHDTVSWYQQALGQGPQFIFQYYEEEERQRGNFPDRFSGHQFPNYSSELNVNALLLGDSALYLCASSSGTGRAYGYTFGSGTRLTVV.

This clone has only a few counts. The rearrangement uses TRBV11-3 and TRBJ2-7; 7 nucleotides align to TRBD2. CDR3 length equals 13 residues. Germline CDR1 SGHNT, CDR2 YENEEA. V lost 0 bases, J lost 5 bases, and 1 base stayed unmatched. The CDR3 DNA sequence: TGTGCCAGCAGCTTAGATGGGAGGGACGAGCAGTACTTC. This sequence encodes CASSLDGRDEQYF.

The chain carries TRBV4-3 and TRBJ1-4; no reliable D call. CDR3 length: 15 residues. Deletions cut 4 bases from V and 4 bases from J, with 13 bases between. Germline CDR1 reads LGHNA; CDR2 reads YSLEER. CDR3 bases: TGCGCCAGCAGCCGGCAGGAACAGAATAATGAAAAACTGTTTTTT. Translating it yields CASSRQEQNNEKLFF.

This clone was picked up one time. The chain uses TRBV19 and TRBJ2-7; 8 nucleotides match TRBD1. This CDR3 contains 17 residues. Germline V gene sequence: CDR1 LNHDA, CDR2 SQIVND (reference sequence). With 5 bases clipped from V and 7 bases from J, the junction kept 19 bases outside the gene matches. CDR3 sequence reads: CASSPGTGPSVGREQYF. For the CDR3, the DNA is TGTGCCAGTAGTCCCGGGACAGGCCCTTCGGTCGGTAGGGAGCAGTACTTC.

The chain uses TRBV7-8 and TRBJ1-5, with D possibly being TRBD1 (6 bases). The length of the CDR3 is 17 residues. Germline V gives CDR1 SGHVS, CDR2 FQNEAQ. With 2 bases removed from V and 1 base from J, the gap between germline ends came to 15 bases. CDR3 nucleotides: TGTGCCAGCAGCTTATTTGGGGGGGCGCGGAGCAATCAGCCCCAGCATTTT. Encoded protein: CASSLFGGARSNQPQHF.